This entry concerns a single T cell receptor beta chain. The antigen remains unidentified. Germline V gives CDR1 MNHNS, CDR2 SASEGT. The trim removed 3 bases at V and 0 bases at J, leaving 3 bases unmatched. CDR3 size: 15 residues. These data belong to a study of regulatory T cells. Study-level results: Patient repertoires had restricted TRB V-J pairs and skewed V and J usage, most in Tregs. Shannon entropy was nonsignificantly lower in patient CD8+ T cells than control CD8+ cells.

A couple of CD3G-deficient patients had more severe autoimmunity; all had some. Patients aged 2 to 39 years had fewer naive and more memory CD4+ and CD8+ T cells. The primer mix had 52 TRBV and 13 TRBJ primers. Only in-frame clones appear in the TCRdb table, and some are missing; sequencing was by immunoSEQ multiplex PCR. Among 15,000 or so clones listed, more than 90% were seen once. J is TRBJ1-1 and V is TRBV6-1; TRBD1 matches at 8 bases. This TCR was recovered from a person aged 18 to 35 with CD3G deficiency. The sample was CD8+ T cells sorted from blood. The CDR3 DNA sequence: TGTGCCAGCAGTGAGGACAGGGTCATGAACACTGAAGCTTTCTTT. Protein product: CASSEDRVMNTEAFF.